These T cell receptor beta chains were read from a single sample in a study of T cell responses to AZD1222 COVID-19 vaccine. TCRdb's copy holds only in-frame clones and misses some; the assay was immunoSEQ multiplex PCR. The sample comprises 130,000 or so clones, more than 85% of which are singletons, and 4% rests with the top ten. This specimen consisted of peripheral blood, obtained 28 days after the second AZD1222 dose. The receptors originated from an adult who received the AZD1222 COVID-19 vaccine. Both conserved end residues are part of each CDR3. D genes are given only for firm matches. A row's size may be missing; if present it is once, few, many or a size class.

TRBD2	.	TRBV4-3	TRBJ2-3	CASSRDLAVTDTQYF	TGCGCCAGCAGTCGAGACCTAGCGGTCACAGATACGCAGTATTTT
.	.	TRBV29-1	TRBJ1-4	CSVVKATNEKLFF	TGCAGCGTTGTGAAGGCAACTAATGAAAAACTGTTTTTT
.	.	TRBV5-4	TRBJ1-2	CASSSNTQGRGYGYTF	TGTGCCAGCAGCTCGAATACACAGGGACGGGGGTATGGCTACACCTTC
.	once	TRBV20-1	TRBJ1-1	CSARDKAEAFF	TGCAGTGCTCGGGACAAAGCTGAAGCTTTCTTT
TRBD1	.	TRBV2	TRBJ1-5	CASRGTGAGRAQHF	TGTGCCAGCAGGGGTACAGGGGCTGGTAGGGCCCAGCATTTT
.	.	TRBV27	TRBJ1-2	CASSPSGFLYGYTF	TGTGCCAGCAGCCCTTCTGGTTTTCTCTATGGCTACACCTTC
TRBD1	.	TRBV6-5	TRBJ2-3	CASGQGTGPDTQYF	TGTGCCAGTGGACAGGGAACGGGCCCAGATACGCAGTATTTT
TRBD1	.	TRBV10-3	TRBJ1-6	CAISRDSRLGALHF	TGTGCCATCAGTCGGGACAGCCGATTGGGGGCCCTCCACTTT
.	.	TRBV27	TRBJ2-1	CASSAGGAPLYNEQFF	TGTGCCAGCAGTGCCGGAGGGGCTCCCCTTTACAATGAGCAGTTCTTC
.	.	TRBV6-2/TRBV6-3	TRBJ1-5	CASSERGIRNQPQHF	TGTGCCAGCAGCGAAAGAGGGATTAGGAATCAGCCCCAGCATTTT
.	.	TRBV19	TRBJ2-1	CASGITVATEQFF	TGTGCCAGTGGGATTACCGTAGCCACTGAGCAGTTCTTC
.	.	TRBV5-4	TRBJ2-7	CASSLDRRYHEQYF	TGTGCCAGCAGCTTGGACCGTAGGTACCACGAGCAGTACTTC
TRBD2	.	TRBV5-1	TRBJ2-7	CASSSTGGSYEQYF	TGCGCCAGCAGCTCGACGGGGGGCTCCTACGAGCAGTACTTC
.	.	TRBV29-1	TRBJ1-1	CSAEEGWGRGSAEAFF	TGCAGCGCCGAGGAGGGCTGGGGTAGAGGGTCGGCTGAAGCTTTCTTT
.	.	TRBV6-6	TRBJ1-2	CASSYQGQRNGYTF	TGTGCCAGCAGTTACCAGGGGCAGAGGAATGGCTACACCTTC
.	.	TRBV4-3	TRBJ2-2	CASSQKQSYAGELFF	TGCGCCAGCAGCCAAAAACAATCCTACGCCGGGGAGCTGTTTTTT
.	few	TRBV7-8	TRBJ2-7	CASSLGPTGPHEQYF	TGTGCCAGCAGCTTGGGACCCACAGGGCCCCACGAGCAGTACTTC
TRBD2	.	TRBV4-2	TRBJ2-5	CAGSRKGLAGEQETQYF	TGTGCCGGCAGCCGAAAGGGACTAGCGGGAGAGCAAGAGACCCAGTACTTC
.	.	TRBV7-8	TRBJ2-2	CASSLSWEIPPKHTGELFF	TGTGCCAGCAGCTTAAGTTGGGAGATACCTCCCAAGCACACCGGGGAGCTGTTTTTT
TRBD1	once	TRBV28	TRBJ1-5	CASSLVDRDDQPQHF	TGTGCCAGCAGTTTAGTCGACAGGGACGATCAGCCCCAGCATTTT
.	.	TRBV3-1/TRBV3-2	TRBJ2-7	CASSQVGEQYF	TGTGCCAGCAGCCAAGTCGGGGAGCAGTACTTC
TRBD2	few	TRBV10-2	TRBJ2-7	CSTGGTYEQYF	TGCAGCACGGGGGGTACCTACGAGCAGTACTTC
TRBD2	.	TRBV5-1	TRBJ2-4	CASSAPGLADQGNIQYF	TGCGCCAGCAGCGCCCCGGGACTAGCGGACCAGGGAAACATTCAGTACTTC
.	.	TRBV4-3	TRBJ2-2	CASSQVGTGELFF	TGCGCCAGCAGCCAAGTGGGGACCGGGGAGCTGTTTTTT
.	.	TRBV2	TRBJ1-6	CASIGEDAGYSPLHF	TGTGCCAGCATTGGCGAGGACGCTGGATATTCACCCCTCCACTTT
.	.	TRBV7-9	TRBJ1-2	CAIPLRGLNYGYTF	TGTGCCATCCCACTGAGGGGCCTAAACTATGGCTACACCTTC
TRBD2	.	TRBV5-4	TRBJ2-3	CASSPEPGLADTDTQYF	TGTGCCAGCAGTCCCGAGCCCGGACTAGCCGACACAGATACGCAGTATTTT
.	.	TRBV7-2	TRBJ1-1	CASSLRGAPMNTEAFF	TGTGCCAGCAGCTTAAGAGGGGCCCCCATGAACACTGAAGCTTTCTTT
.	.	TRBV7-2	TRBJ2-1	CASSARQMGEQFF	TGTGCCAGCAGCGCTAGACAGATGGGAGAGCAGTTCTTC
.	.	TRBV5-4	TRBJ2-1	CASSLGQGDEQFF	TGTGCCAGCAGCTTGGGGCAGGGTGATGAGCAGTTCTTC
.	.	TRBV27	TRBJ1-2	CASSFGRRGIYGYTF	TGTGCCAGCAGTTTTGGGCGGCGGGGGATCTATGGCTACACCTTC
.	.	TRBV7-9	TRBJ1-1	CASSLSGNTEAFF	TGTGCCAGCAGCTTATCAGGGAACACTGAAGCTTTCTTT
.	.	TRBV7-9	TRBJ2-1	CASAHTAGASYNEQFF	TGTGCCAGCGCACATACGGCCGGGGCCTCCTACAATGAGCAGTTCTTC
.	.	TRBV27	TRBJ1-5	CASSSSGLNQPQHF	TGTGCCAGCAGTTCCTCGGGCCTCAATCAGCCCCAGCATTTT
.	.	TRBV15	TRBJ1-1	CATSRDRQSEAFF	TGTGCCACCAGCAGAGATCGGCAGTCCGAAGCTTTCTTT
.	.	TRBV3-1/TRBV3-2	TRBJ2-7	CASSRGTYEQYF	TGTGCCAGCAGCCGAGGAACCTACGAGCAGTACTTC
.	few	TRBV7-6	TRBJ2-2	CASSLDSYTGELFF	TGTGCCAGCAGCTTAGACAGCTACACCGGGGAGCTGTTTTTT
TRBD1	once	TRBV7-9	TRBJ2-7	CASSLRGTGDSYEQYF	TGTGCCAGCAGCCTGAGGGGGACAGGGGACTCCTACGAGCAGTACTTC
TRBD1	.	TRBV4-1	TRBJ1-1	CASSQAPGGWGEAFF	TGCGCCAGCAGCCAAGCGCCAGGGGGTTGGGGTGAAGCTTTCTTT
.	.	TRBV5-1	TRBJ2-5	CASSLPGSKGETQYF	TGCGCCAGCAGCTTGCCCGGGTCAAAAGGGGAGACCCAGTACTTC
.	.	TRBV3-1/TRBV3-2	TRBJ2-2	CASSQVIGTGELFF	TGTGCCAGCAGCCAAGTAATAGGGACCGGGGAGCTGTTTTTT
TRBD1	.	TRBV7-6	TRBJ2-7	CASSLAGQGSYEQYF	TGTGCCAGCAGCTTAGCGGGACAGGGCTCCTACGAGCAGTACTTC
TRBD1	.	TRBV19	TRBJ1-5	CASRLRTGNNQPQHF	TGTGCCAGTAGGCTTAGGACAGGGAATAATCAGCCCCAGCATTTT
.	once	TRBV6-5	TRBJ1-5	CASSSNRDPKRAQHF	TGTGCCAGCAGTTCAAACCGGGACCCAAAAAGGGCCCAGCATTTT
.	.	TRBV6-5	TRBJ1-4	CASSYGYFNEKLFF	TGTGCCAGCAGTTACGGGTACTTTAATGAAAAACTGTTTTTT
TRBD2	.	TRBV7-6	TRBJ2-7	CASSPRTSGSYEQYF	TGTGCCAGCAGCCCACGGACTAGCGGGAGTTACGAGCAGTACTTC
TRBD2	.	TRBV29-1	TRBJ2-1	CSALTWGGSYNEQFF	TGCAGCGCACTTACTTGGGGGGGGTCCTACAATGAGCAGTTCTTC
.	.	TRBV7-2	TRBJ2-7	CASSWSAYEQYF	TGTGCCAGCAGCTGGTCTGCCTACGAGCAGTACTTC